This T cell receptor beta chain was captured in a study of CXCR3-negative and CXCR3-positive naive CD8 T cells. Study conclusions and caveats: Whereas memory cells differed, naive CXCR3-negative and CXCR3-positive cells shared similar TRBV-TRBJ usage.

CDR3 size: 17 residues. Germline CDR1 and CDR2: DFQATT and SNEGSKA (reference sequence). The TRB cDNA libraries were prepared by 5' RACE with UMI labels. TCRdb reanalyzed the 5' RACE reads and collapses them to one entry per CDR3 protein, without DNA. In all, the sample yields some 130,000 distinct CDR3 sequences. As for this clonotype: Its antigen is not identified.

Sorting yielded triplicates of about 300,000 cells for each CD8+ T cell subset. Naive CD8+ T cells carried a CD45RO-CCR7+CD27+CD95- phenotype. The genes are TRBV20-1 and TRBJ2-4. This TCR derives from a human donor in good health. Some clones in this sample may be carry-over from other donors' samples. Material: naive CXCR3- CD8+ T cells from blood. The subset: CD45RO-CCR7+CD27+CD95- naive CD8+ T cells lacking CXCR3 (TNR3-). CDR3 protein: CSAITNPIRQDQNIQYF.